A selection of T cell receptor beta chains follows, all from one sample in a study of regulatory T cells in long-lasting Graves disease. TCRdb independently ran MiXCR on the multiplex PCR reads; one entry per CDR3 protein. The sample holds more than 650,000 distinct CDR3 sequences, 25% to 35% seen once. The sequences come from peripheral blood mononuclear cells (PBMCs), collected when the disease was refractory, from a patient treated with antithyroid drugs. These TCRs come from a female donor with Graves disease. Both conserved end residues are part of each CDR3. The D gene is left open where the match is weak. Not every row has a clone size; where given, it reads once, few, many or a size class.

d_call	clone_size	v_call	j_call	cdr3_nt	cdr3_aa
TRBD1	few	TRBV13	TRBJ1-1	TGTGCCAGCAGCTCGCCTCCAAAGACAGGGTCTCGCACTGAAGCTTTCTTT	CASSSPPKTGSRTEAFF
TRBD1	many	TRBV5-1	TRBJ1-1	TGTGCCAGCAGTTTAGCCCAGGGGGGAACTGAAGCTTTCTTT	CASSLAQGGTEAFF
-	many	TRBV2	TRBJ2-7	TGTGCCAGCAGTGAAGAGCTCAGCTCCTACGAGCAGTACTTC	CASSEELSSYEQYF
TRBD1	-	TRBV7-8	TRBJ1-5	TGTGCCAGCAGCTTAGTCCTTTCGAGGGACAGGGTCAACAATCAGCCCCAGCATTTT	CASSLVLSRDRVNNQPQHF
-	few	TRBV29-1	TRBJ1-1	TGCAGCGTTGTGGGGGTCGCGAACACTGAAGCTTTCTTT	CSVVGVANTEAFF
-	-	TRBV20-1	TRBJ2-5	TGCAGTGCTGGGAAAGGGCGGCAAGGGACCCAGTACTTC	CSAGKGRQGTQYF
-	once	TRBV20-1	TRBJ2-7	TGCAGTGCCACCTCAGGACACGAGCAGTACTTC	CSATSGHEQYF
-	many	TRBV28	TRBJ2-7	TGTGCCAGCAGTTTTTGGGGGCCCTACGAGCAGTACTTC	CASSFWGPYEQYF
TRBD1	-	TRBV11-2	TRBJ1-2	TGTGCCAGCAGCGATCGGACAGGGGATACTAACTATGGCTACACCTTC	CASSDRTGDTNYGYTF
TRBD2	once	TRBV15	TRBJ2-2	TGTGCCACCAGCCCTAGCGGGACCGGGGAGCTGTTTTTT	CATSPSGTGELFF
-	many	TRBV12-3/TRBV12-4	TRBJ2-5	TGTGCCAGCAGTGTGGCTCAGAAAGAGACCCAGTACTTC	CASSVAQKETQYF
TRBD1	few	TRBV3-1	TRBJ1-6	TGTGCCAGCAGCCAAGGTGACAGGGTGAGTTCACCCCTCCACTTT	CASSQGDRVSSPLHF
TRBD1	-	TRBV19	TRBJ2-5	TGTGCCAGTAGTTCCGACAGGGTCTTGGGAGAGACCCAGTACTTC	CASSSDRVLGETQYF
TRBD1	few	TRBV12-5	TRBJ1-2	TGTGCTAGTGGTTTTTCGGGACAGACAATTGGCTACACCTTC	CASGFSGQTIGYTF
TRBD1	few	TRBV30	TRBJ1-1	TGTGCCTGTTACCGGGGACAGCTGAACACTGAAGCTTTCTTT	CACYRGQLNTEAFF
TRBD1	-	TRBV7-9	TRBJ1-2	TGTGCCTCCGGACAGGACTATGGCTACACCTTC	CASGQDYGYTF
TRBD2	few	TRBV3-1	TRBJ2-5	TGTGCCAGCAGCTCCAACTTACTAGCGGGAAAAGAGACCCAGTACTTC	CASSSNLLAGKETQYF
TRBD2	many	TRBV2	TRBJ2-7	TGTGCCAGCAGGACTAGCGGGAACTCCTACGAGCAGTACTTC	CASRTSGNSYEQYF
-	many	TRBV6-1	TRBJ2-5	TGTGCCAGCACCCAGGGGGGGGCGCGAGAGACCCAGTACTTC	CASTQGGARETQYF
-	many	TRBV6-1	TRBJ2-7	TGTGCCAGCAGTGAAGCCACAACTGGATGGGGAGAGCAGTACTTC	CASSEATTGWGEQYF
-	-	TRBV4-2	TRBJ2-2	TGTGCCAGCAGCCAAGATCGAAGCGAGAGCACCGGGGAGCTGTTTTTT	CASSQDRSESTGELFF
-	-	TRBV30	TRBJ1-1	TGTGCCTGGATCTCCGGTCTGAACACTGAAGCTTTCTTT	CAWISGLNTEAFF
-	many	TRBV5-1	TRBJ2-7	TGCGCCAGCAGCCCTAGCGTAACCTCCTACGAGCAGTACTTC	CASSPSVTSYEQYF
TRBD1	few	TRBV24-1	TRBJ1-5	TGTGCCACCGGCGCCGGGACAGGGGGCGATCAGCCCCAGCATTTT	CATGAGTGGDQPQHF
-	few	TRBV27	TRBJ1-2	TGTGCCAGCCGCGGTAATTACTATGGCTACACCTTC	CASRGNYYGYTF
TRBD1	many	TRBV12-3/TRBV12-4	TRBJ1-5	TGTGCCAGCCGGGGCCAGGGGGTCAATCAGCCCCAGCATTTT	CASRGQGVNQPQHF
-	-	TRBV5-6	TRBJ2-7	TGTGCCAGCGCGGGGGATTCGACAGGATTAAGGCGCGGGAGACCCGAGCAGTACTTC	CASAGDSTGLRRGRPEQYF
-	few	TRBV29-1	TRBJ1-2	TGCAGCGTTGATGAAGATCTGGGCTATGGCTACACCTTC	CSVDEDLGYGYTF
-	-	TRBV18	TRBJ1-2	TGTGCCAGCTCAACTGGACTCGGACCCTATGGCTACACCTTC	CASSTGLGPYGYTF
-	many	TRBV10-1	TRBJ2-2	TGCGCCAGCAGCGCGACAGGCGGGGAGCTGTTTTTT	CASSATGGELFF
-	few	TRBV20-1	TRBJ1-1	TGCAGTGCTAGAGATCGTCTGGGCCGCAGTATGAACACTGAAGCTTTCTTT	CSARDRLGRSMNTEAFF
TRBD1	-	TRBV5-1	TRBJ1-1	TGCGCCAGCAGCTTAGGACAGGGCCGGCGAGCAGCTTTCTTT	CASSLGQGRRAAFF
TRBD1	-	TRBV19	TRBJ2-2	TGTGCCAGTAGTACGTCCTGGGACAGGGGGCTCGGGGAGCTGTTTTTT	CASSTSWDRGLGELFF